Following are 22 T cell receptor beta chains from one sample sequenced in a study of T cell responses to AZD1222 COVID-19 vaccine. TCRdb's copy holds only in-frame clones and misses some; the assay was immunoSEQ multiplex PCR. The sample consists of 150,000 to 180,000 clones, roughly nine tenths of them appearing once. Sequencing was performed on peripheral blood, taken on day 0 of MenACWY control vaccination. These TCRs come from an adult in good health.

The genes are TRBV11-3 and TRBJ2-7, with D hard to call. Between the trimmed V and J ends, which lost 1 base and 2 bases, there was a span of 18 bases. Looked up from germline, CDR1 is SGHNT and CDR2 is YENEEA. The CDR3 length is 17 residues. DNA for the CDR3: TGTGCCAGCAGCTTAGCCTTCGGCGCACAAAATCCCTACGAGCAGTACTTC. It is translated as CASSLAFGAQNPYEQYF. Full variable domain (remainder filled in from reference TRBV11-3 and TRBJ2-7): EAGVVQSPRYKIIEKKQPVAFWCNPISGHNTLYWYLQNLGQGPELLIRYENEEAVDDSQLPKDRFSAERLKGVDSTLKIQPAELGDSAVYLCASSLAFGAQNPYEQYFGPGTRLTVT.

This chain uses TRBV3-1 (or the pseudogene TRBV3-2) with TRBJ2-5; D may be TRBD2 (6 bases). CDR3 length equals 10 residues. V dropped 6 bases and J dropped 8 bases, with 7 bases sitting between them. In germline, CDR1 is LGHDT, CDR2 YNNKEL (reference sequence). CDR3 region: CASRGLTQYF. CDR3 nucleotide sequence: TGTGCCAGCAGGGGACTTACCCAGTACTTC.

The chain carries TRBV15 and TRBJ2-1; D might be TRBD2 (5 bases). Germline lookup yields CDR1 LNHNV and CDR2 YYDKDF (reference sequence). V lost 6 bases to trimming and J lost 0 bases, with 12 bases between them. The CDR3 runs 15 residues. Written as DNA, the CDR3 is TGTGCCACCAGTACTAGGGTAGGCTCCTACAATGAGCAGTTCTTC. Its translation is CATSTRVGSYNEQFF. Complete variable domain (other parts from reference TRBV15 and TRBJ2-1): DAMVIQNPRYQVTQFGKPVTLSCSQTLNHNVMYWYQQKSSQAPKLLFHYYDKDFNNEADTPDNFQSRRPNTSFCFLDIRSPGLGDTAMYLCATSTRVGSYNEQFFGPGTRLTVL.

The gene calls are TRBV5-1 and TRBJ1-4, with 9 bases lining up with TRBD1. CDR1 and CDR2 from the germline V gene are SGHRS and YFSETQ. Unmatched junction bases numbered 9, after V lost 2 bases and J lost 4 bases. The CDR3 spans 17 residues. CDR3: CASSLKGQGSGNEKLFF. CDR3 in DNA: TGCGCCAGCAGCTTAAAGGGACAGGGCTCCGGTAATGAAAAACTGTTTTTT.

The chain carries TRBV7-2 and TRBJ1-1; 7 bases align to TRBD1. Trimming cost V 1 base and J 2 bases; bases outside gene matches: 4. This CDR3 has 15 amino acids. CDR1 SGHTA and CDR2 FQGNSA come from the germline V gene. CDR3 region: CASSLEGARNTEAFF. The CDR3 DNA sequence: TGTGCCAGCAGCTTAGAGGGGGCTCGTAACACTGAAGCTTTCTTT.

The chain joins TRBV10-3 to TRBJ1-4; 8 bases match TRBD1. The germline gives CDR1 ENHRY, CDR2 SYGVKD. This CDR3 region has 14 residues. V dropped 5 bases and J dropped 8; count of bases not matched to a gene: 7. The CDR3: CAISSQGGAEKLFF. CDR3 coding DNA: TGTGCCATCAGTTCACAGGGGGGTGCGGAAAAACTGTTTTTT.

The chain uses TRBV5-1 and TRBJ2-1, with TRBD1 matching 10 bases. In germline, CDR1 is SGHRS, CDR2 YFSETQ. V lost 5 bases, J lost 7 bases, and 6 bases stayed unmatched. This CDR3 has 14 amino acids. CDR3 sequence reads: CASSIGQGVNEQFF. CDR3 sequence (DNA): TGCGCCAGCAGTATTGGACAGGGGGTGAATGAGCAGTTCTTC.

This chain connects TRBV6-5 to TRBJ1-1; D gene uncertain. Per the germline V gene, CDR1 is MNHEY and CDR2 is SVGAGI. V was cut by 7 bases and J by 6 bases, with 18 bases left in between. This CDR3 spans 14 amino acids. The CDR3 here is CASNRGPYEAEAFF. Written as DNA, the CDR3 is TGTGCCAGCAACAGAGGACCCTATGAAGCTGAAGCTTTCTTT.

The chain recombines TRBV28 with TRBJ2-1, with unresolved D. The CDR3 covers 13 residues. CDR1 is MDHEN, CDR2 SYDVKM, per germline. V was trimmed by 2 bases and J by 7 bases, leaving 9 bases between them. The CDR3 loop is CASSLPGLNEQFF. In DNA form, the CDR3 reads TGTGCCAGCAGTTTACCGGGCCTGAATGAGCAGTTCTTC.

The chain recombines TRBV7-2 with TRBJ2-1, with D hard to call. CDR3 length equals 14 residues. The germline V gene encodes CDR1 SGHTA and CDR2 FQGNSA. The V gene lost 1 base and the J gene lost 8 bases, with 12 bases spanning the gap. The chain's CDR3 is CASSLDGGRDEQFF. The CDR3, as DNA: TGTGCCAGCAGCTTAGACGGCGGACGCGATGAGCAGTTCTTC.

The chain has TRBV5-1 and TRBJ1-3; D is possibly TRBD1 (5 bases). This CDR3 region has 16 residues. Germline loops: CDR1 SGHRS, CDR2 YFSETQ. Trimming removed 4 bases at V and 1 base at J, with 15 bases between. DNA for the CDR3: TGCGCCAGCAGCCCCTGGAGGGGTTCTTCTGGAAACACCATATATTTT. Its protein is CASSPWRGSSGNTIYF.

V and J are TRBV11-2 and TRBJ1-1; 7 bases map to TRBD1. With 3 bases clipped from V and 7 bases from J, the junction kept 2 bases outside the gene matches. Per germline, CDR1 SGHAT and CDR2 FQNNGV. The CDR3 has 12 residues. The CDR3 protein is CASSFDRVEAFF. The CDR3 bases are TGTGCCAGCAGCTTCGACAGGGTTGAAGCTTTCTTT.

The rearrangement joins TRBV7-2 to TRBJ2-7; 7 bases match TRBD1. The CDR3 is made up of 15 amino acids. Trimming removed 4 bases from V and 4 bases from J; junction bases left unmatched: 10. Germline lookup yields CDR1 SGHTA and CDR2 FQGNSA. The CDR3 sequence: CASSSGSGRGYEQYF. The CDR3, as DNA: TGTGCCAGCAGCTCAGGGTCGGGCAGGGGGTACGAGCAGTACTTC. Drawing the rest from reference TRBV7-2 and TRBJ2-7, the complete variable domain is GAGVSQSPSNKVTEKGKDVELRCDPISGHTALYWYRQSLGQGLEFLIYFQGNSAPDKSGLPSDRFSAERTGGSVSTLTIQRTQQEDSAVYLCASSSGSGRGYEQYFGPGTRLTVT.

This chain uses TRBV5-5 with TRBJ2-7; D is possibly TRBD2 (7 bases). CDR3 size: 14 residues. The germline gives CDR1 SGHKS, CDR2 YYEKEE (reference sequence). With 3 bases removed from V and 6 bases from J, the gap between germline ends came to 16 bases. CDR3 DNA: TGTGCCAGCAGCTATATTGGGGGGGCGGGCGAGCAGTACTTC. This codes for CASSYIGGAGEQYF.

The rearrangement uses TRBV3-1 (or the pseudogene TRBV3-2) and TRBJ2-2; TRBD2 is a possible D gene (6 bases). The CDR3 totals 15 residues. Germline-derived CDR1 and CDR2 are LGHDT and YNNKEL (reference sequence). Trimming removed 4 bases from V and 3 bases from J, with 12 bases in between. CDR3 loop: CASSPPDYDTGELFF. The CDR3 nucleotides read TGTGCCAGCAGCCCTCCGGACTACGACACCGGGGAGCTGTTTTTT.

The chain joins TRBV28 to TRBJ1-6, with D tentatively TRBD1 (5 bases). The V gene's germline CDR1 is MDHEN and CDR2 SYDVKM. The length of the CDR3 is 17 residues. Trimming removed 5 bases at V and 0 bases at J, with 14 bases between. CDR3 in amino acids: CASSGGGMSSYNSPLHF. The DNA for the CDR3 is TGTGCCAGCAGTGGGGGGGGGATGAGCTCCTATAATTCACCCCTCCACTTT.

The chain couples TRBV21-1 to TRBJ2-7; the table's D call TRBD2 went unverified against the DNA. TRBV21-1 is reported as a pseudogene. CDR3 length: 14 residues. The CDR3 loop reads CASRARGARGEQYV. In DNA, the CDR3 is TGTGCCAGCAGAGCTCGGGGGGCCCGTGGCGAGCAGTACGTC.

The chain couples TRBV7-8 to TRBJ1-6; D perhaps matches TRBD1 (5 bases). The CDR3 spans 18 residues. Germline CDR1 and CDR2: SGHVS and FQNEAQ. V lost 1 base, J lost 0 bases, and 13 bases lay in between. The CDR3 spells CASSLDYRGSSYNSPLHF. CDR3 nucleotide sequence: TGTGCCAGCAGCTTAGATTATCGGGGGAGCTCCTATAATTCACCCCTCCACTTT.

This clone was found once. The chain is built from TRBV6-6 and TRBJ1-4; D gene ambiguous. CDR1 is MNHNY, CDR2 SVGAGI, per germline (reference sequence). V lost 5 bases, J lost 1 base, and 17 bases lay in between. The CDR3 is made up of 17 amino acids. The CDR3 DNA is TGTGCCAGCAGTCAAATAAAAGCACGCAGAACTAATGAAAAACTGTTTTTT. It is translated as CASSQIKARRTNEKLFF.

The CDR3 DNA reads as TGTGCCAGCTCACCAAAAGGTCGTGGAGGGACAGGGGGCGGCGAGCAGTACTTC. Translated, it gives CASSPKGRGGTGGGEQYF. The V call is TRBV18, the J call TRBJ2-7; TRBD1 aligns across 12 bases. The CDR3 totals 18 residues. V lost 2 bases to trimming and J lost 6 bases; unmatched junction nucleotides: 14. Germline lookup yields CDR1 KGHSH and CDR2 LQKENI.

CDR3 loop: CASSYSIWAEEGYTF. The CDR3 DNA reads as TGTGCCAGCAGTTACTCGATTTGGGCTGAGGAGGGCTACACCTTC. The rearrangement joins TRBV6-6 to TRBJ1-2; D is unclear. The germline gives CDR1 MNHNY, CDR2 SVGAGI (reference sequence). CDR3 length: 15 amino acids. Trimming pared 0 bases from V and 8 bases from J, leaving 16 bases between.

The gene calls are TRBV6-6 and TRBJ2-1, with unresolved D. The ends were cut back, 2 bases at V and 0 bases at J, with 8 bases in the middle. The CDR3 is 15 residues long. The germline V gene encodes CDR1 MNHNY and CDR2 SVGAGI (reference sequence). The CDR3 DNA reads as TGTGCCAGCAGTTACACCCGAAGCTCCTACAATGAGCAGTTCTTC. Translating gives CASSYTRSSYNEQFF.